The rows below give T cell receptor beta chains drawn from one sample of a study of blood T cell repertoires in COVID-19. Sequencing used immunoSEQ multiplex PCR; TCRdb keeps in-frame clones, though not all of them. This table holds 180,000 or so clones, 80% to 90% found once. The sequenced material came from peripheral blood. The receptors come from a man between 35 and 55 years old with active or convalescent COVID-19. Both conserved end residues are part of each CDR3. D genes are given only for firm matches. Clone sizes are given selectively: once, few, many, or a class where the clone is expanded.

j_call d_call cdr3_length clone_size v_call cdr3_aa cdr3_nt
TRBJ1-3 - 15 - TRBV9 CASSVVPETGNTIYF TGTGCCAGCAGCGTAGTCCCAGAAACTGGAAACACCATATATTTT
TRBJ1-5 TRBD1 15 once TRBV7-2 CASSWTGDSNQPQHF TGTGCCAGCAGCTGGACAGGGGATAGCAATCAGCCCCAGCATTTT
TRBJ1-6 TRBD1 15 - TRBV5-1 CASSLGQGTNSPLHF TGCGCCAGCAGCTTGGGACAGGGGACGAATTCACCCCTCCACTTT
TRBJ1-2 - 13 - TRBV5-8 CASNPRDKSGYTF TGTGCCAGCAATCCCCGGGACAAATCTGGCTACACCTTC
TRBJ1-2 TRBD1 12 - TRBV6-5 CASRPDRAGYTF TGTGCCAGCAGACCGGACAGGGCAGGCTACACCTTC
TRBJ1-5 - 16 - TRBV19 CASSIPRTGGNQPQHF TGTGCCAGTAGTATTCCCCGCACTGGCGGAAATCAGCCCCAGCATTTT
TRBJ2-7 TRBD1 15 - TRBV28 CASSTHGTGGSEQYF TGTGCCAGCAGTACTCACGGGACAGGGGGATCTGAGCAGTACTTC
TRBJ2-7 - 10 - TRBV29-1 CSVGTYEQYF TGCAGCGTTGGTACCTACGAGCAGTACTTC
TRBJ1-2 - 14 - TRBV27 CASSSVSTGNGYTF TGTGCCAGCAGCTCCGTTAGTACAGGGAATGGCTACACCTTC
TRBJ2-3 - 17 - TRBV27 CASSSLERDLSTDTQYF TGTGCCAGCAGTTCCCTTGAGAGGGATCTCAGCACAGATACGCAGTATTTT
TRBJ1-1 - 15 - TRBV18 CASSPTYRENTEAFF TGTGCCAGCTCACCCACCTACAGAGAAAACACTGAAGCTTTCTTT